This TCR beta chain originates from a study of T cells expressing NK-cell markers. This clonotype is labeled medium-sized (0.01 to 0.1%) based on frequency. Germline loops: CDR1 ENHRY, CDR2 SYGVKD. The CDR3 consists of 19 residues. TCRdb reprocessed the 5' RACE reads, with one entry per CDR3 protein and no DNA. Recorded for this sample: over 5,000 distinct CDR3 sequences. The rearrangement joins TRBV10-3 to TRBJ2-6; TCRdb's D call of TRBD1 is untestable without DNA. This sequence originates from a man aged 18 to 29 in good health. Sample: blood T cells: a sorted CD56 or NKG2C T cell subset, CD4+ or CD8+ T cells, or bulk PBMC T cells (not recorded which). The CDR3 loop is CAISTTGGEVRSGANVLTF.